This paragraph reports one T cell receptor beta chain. What it recognizes is unknown. The data are from a study of cytomegalovirus exposure and HLA in healthy donors. Study context: In an earlier analysis, approximately 120 million unique TCR beta sequences were found from some 180 million T cells. Regarding the study as a whole: Previous analysis showed most TCR beta V segments were productive about 90% or about 30% of the time. In a later analysis, CMV-associated beta chains were mostly HLA-associated, it appeared. Differences between HLA loci emerged in a later analysis of TCR association rates, with DRB1 most and HLA-C fewest.

It was with 60 Vbeta and 13 Jbeta primers that the PCR ran. TCRdb's copy holds only in-frame clones and misses some; the assay was immunoSEQ multiplex PCR. The table includes about 150,000 clones, roughly 84% detected once. Trimming shortened V by 3 bases and J by 10 bases, and 10 bases separated the two germline ends. The length of the CDR3 is 12 residues. CDR1 and CDR2 from the germline V gene are LGHNA and YSLEER. This sequence was found in a man aged 25-40 years in good health and CMV-seropositive. Source material: PBMCs. The V call is TRBV4-3, the J call TRBJ2-1; possible D gene TRBD2, 6 bases. The CDR3 nucleotides read TGCGCCAGCAGCCAGGGGGGAAGGGAGCAGTTCTTC. The encoded protein is CASSQGGREQFF.